Below, 28 T cell receptor beta chains from the same sample are listed, as sequenced in a study of T cells after yellow fever vaccination. Each CDR3 protein gets one entry after TCRdb re-called the 5' RACE reads with MiXCR. The sample carries just under 600,000 distinct CDR3 sequences, roughly 14% recorded once. The sequencing used PBMCs, collected on the day of the yellow fever booster vaccination. These receptors originate from a man aged 25 to 40 who received the YFV17D yellow fever vaccine.

A few counts support this clonotype. The V and J genes are TRBV20-1 and TRBJ2-5; TRBD2 aligns across 8 bases. Germline V CDR1 and CDR2: DFQATT, SNEGSKA (reference sequence). CDR3 size: 10 residues. The CDR3 DNA reads as TGCACTAGCGGGCAAGAGACCCAGTACTTC. Translated: CTSGQETQYF.

The chain combines TRBV20-1 with TRBJ2-7; TRBD2 is a possible D gene (6 bases). From germline, CDR1 is DFQATT and CDR2 SNEGSKA (reference sequence). The CDR3 is 15 amino acids. Between the trimmed V and J ends, which lost 5 bases and 2 bases, there was a span of 19 bases. CDR3 DNA: TGCAGTGCTCGAGTCGGGGCGGGGTCTACCTACGAGCAGTACTTC. This sequence encodes CSARVGAGSTYEQYF.

This clonotype was recorded a few times. The chain combines TRBV6-5 with TRBJ2-1; 15 bases align to TRBD2. Losses at the gene ends were 1 base for V and 9 bases for J; bases not matched to a gene: 13. From germline, CDR1 is MNHEY and CDR2 SVGAGI. CDR3 size: 19 residues. CDR3 in DNA: TGTGCCAGCAGTTACTTACCGGGACTAGCGGGAGGTGGGTCCCCTGAGCAGTTCTTC. The encoded protein is CASSYLPGLAGGGSPEQFF.

The rearrangement links TRBV5-4 to TRBJ2-7; unclear D gene. The germline V gene has CDR1 SGHNT and CDR2 YYREEE (reference sequence). The CDR3 length is 12 residues. Trimming removed 4 bases at V and 6 bases at J, with 11 bases between. The CDR3 loop reads CASSGKVGEQYF. The CDR3, as DNA: TGTGCCAGCAGCGGGAAGGTCGGCGAGCAGTACTTC.

There are a few counts of this clonotype. V is TRBV7-2 and J is TRBJ2-1; D possibly corresponds to TRBD2 (6 bases). Germline CDR1 reads SGHTA; CDR2 reads FQGNSA. Trimming stripped 3 bases from V and 3 bases from J, with 12 bases between. The CDR3 is made up of 15 amino acids. The CDR3 DNA reads as TGTGCCAGCAGCTTCGGGGGTAGCTTCTACAATGAGCAGTTCTTC. Amino acids: CASSFGGSFYNEQFF.

The chain uses TRBV6-1 and TRBJ2-7, with a possible D match to TRBD2 (5 bases). The germline gives CDR1 MNHNS, CDR2 SASEGT. Trimming left V 6 bases short and J 6 bases short, with 15 bases between. CDR3 length: 13 residues. The CDR3 is CASRGASLPEQYF. CDR3 sequence (DNA): TGTGCCAGCAGGGGAGCGAGCCTTCCCGAGCAGTACTTC.

This chain links TRBV20-1 with TRBJ2-7; 9 bases fit TRBD2. Germline lookup yields CDR1 DFQATT and CDR2 SNEGSKA (reference sequence). With 5 bases clipped from V and 0 bases from J, the junction kept 11 bases outside the gene matches. The CDR3 contains 16 residues. The CDR3 nucleotides are TGCAGTGCTCCCTCCTTCTATAGCGGGAGCTCCTACGAGCAGTACTTC. Protein sequence: CSAPSFYSGSSYEQYF.

This clonotype was detected a few times. The chain's CDR3 is CASSQDLQGVTGELFF. CDR3 DNA: TGCGCCAGCAGCCAAGATCTACAAGGAGTCACCGGGGAGCTGTTTTTT. The genes are TRBV4-3 and TRBJ2-2; D unclear. This CDR3 has 16 residues. V lost 0 bases and J lost 4, with 12 bases in between. Germline V CDR1 and CDR2: LGHNA, YSLEER.

This clonotype has a handful of counts. The rearrangement links TRBV2 to TRBJ1-2, with a possible D match to TRBD1 (5 bases). From germline, CDR1 is SNHLY and CDR2 FYNNEI. With 1 base removed from V and 6 bases from J, the gap between germline ends came to 12 bases. The CDR3 extends over 14 amino acids. CDR3 in DNA: TGTGCCAGCAGTGAAGTGGCAGGGAGGGATGGCTACACCTTC. Amino acid sequence: CASSEVAGRDGYTF.

This clonotype came up a few times. The V call is TRBV3-1, the J call TRBJ2-6, with TRBD2 identical over 10 bases. The CDR3 loop spans 18 amino acids. Germline V gives CDR1 LGHDT, CDR2 YNNKEL (reference sequence). V lost 5 bases, J lost 0 bases, and 7 bases stayed unmatched. CDR3 nucleotide sequence: TGTGCCAGCAGCAATAGCGGGAGGCCCCTCTCTGGGGCCAACGTCCTGACTTTC. The encoded protein is CASSNSGRPLSGANVLTF. The full variable domain, with the rest looked up from reference TRBV3-1 and TRBJ2-6, is DTAVSQTPKYLVTQMGNDKSIKCEQNLGHDTMYWYKQDSKKFLKIMFSYNNKELIINETVPNRFSPKSPDKAHLNLHINSLELGDSAVYFCASSNSGRPLSGANVLTFGAGSRLTVL.

This clonotype was observed at least ten times. The chain has TRBV3-1 and TRBJ1-5; no reliable D call. Germline V gene sequence: CDR1 LGHDT, CDR2 YNNKEL (reference sequence). V lost 1 base, J lost 4 bases, and 11 bases lay in between. This CDR3 spans 15 amino acids. In nucleotides, the CDR3 is TGTGCCAGCAGCCAAGGAGCGAACGAGAATCAGCCCCAGCATTTT. Its translation is CASSQGANENQPQHF. Using reference TRBV3-1 and TRBJ1-5 for the parts outside the CDR3, the full variable domain is DTAVSQTPKYLVTQMGNDKSIKCEQNLGHDTMYWYKQDSKKFLKIMFSYNNKELIINETVPNRFSPKSPDKAHLNLHINSLELGDSAVYFCASSQGANENQPQHFGDGTRLSIL.

This clonotype was counted a few times. In DNA, the CDR3 is TGTGCCAGCAGTGAGTTCCTAGCGGGAGAATACAATGAGCAGTTCTTC. Its protein is CASSEFLAGEYNEQFF. V is TRBV6-1 and J is TRBJ2-1; TRBD2 aligns across 10 bases. This CDR3 region has 16 residues. Trimming cost V 3 bases and J 4 bases; bases outside gene matches: 6. Germline CDR1 and CDR2: MNHNS and SASEGT.

This clonotype has a handful of counts. The rearrangement links TRBV10-2 to TRBJ2-7, with TRBD2 identical over 9 bases. Trimming took 0 bases from V and 2 from J; bases not matched to a gene: 2. This CDR3 spans 15 amino acids. Germline loops: CDR1 WSHSY, CDR2 SAAADI. The CDR3, as DNA: TGCGCCAGCAGTGAGTCGGGCGGGAGGGCCTACGAGCAGTACTTC. It codes for CASSESGGRAYEQYF.

This clonotype has a count of ten or more. This sequence joins TRBV7-2 and TRBJ2-4; no clear D gene. With 2 bases removed from V and 0 bases from J, the gap between germline ends came to 14 bases. The CDR3 consists of 17 residues. Germline assignment: CDR1 SGHTA and CDR2 FQGNSA. The DNA for the CDR3 is TGTGCCAGCAGCTTAAAAGGGCTTAATCTAGCCAAAAACATTCAGTACTTC. It is translated as CASSLKGLNLAKNIQYF.

A few counts support this clonotype. The rearrangement joins TRBV7-8 to TRBJ1-2; 8 nucleotides match TRBD1. V lost 2 bases, J lost 0 bases, and 8 bases stayed unmatched. The CDR3 loop spans 17 amino acids. Germline V gene lookup returns CDR1 SGHVS and CDR2 FQNEAQ. For the CDR3, the DNA is TGTGCCAGCAGCTTACTTTTCCCCAGGGGGCCTAACTATGGCTACACCTTC. Protein: CASSLLFPRGPNYGYTF. Supplemented by reference TRBV7-8 and TRBJ1-2, the full variable domain reads GAGVSQSPRYKVAKRGQDVALRCDPISGHVSLFWYQQALGQGPEFLTYFQNEAQLDKSGLPSDRFFAERPEGSVSTLKIQRTQQEDSAVYLCASSLLFPRGPNYGYTFGSGTRLTVV.

The chain employs TRBV3-1 and TRBJ2-3; 7 nucleotides match TRBD1. V gave up 5 bases and J gave up 4 bases; unmatched junction bases: 15. This CDR3 has 17 amino acids. The germline CDR1 and CDR2 sequences are LGHDT and YNNKEL (reference sequence). CDR3 sequence (DNA): TGTGCCAGCAGCAAGACGCATGGGACAGATCCCCCAGATACGCAGTATTTT. Translation gives CASSKTHGTDPPDTQYF.

This clonotype was recorded at least ten times. The chain combines TRBV5-1 with TRBJ2-1, with D possibly TRBD1 on 6 matching bases. The germline V gene has CDR1 SGHRS and CDR2 YFSETQ. V shed 1 base and J shed 10 bases, with 9 bases lying between them. The length of the CDR3 is 12 residues. The CDR3 coding sequence is TGCGCCAGCAGCTTGCAGGGGCAGGAGCAGTTCTTC. Translating it yields CASSLQGQEQFF.

This clonotype was detected many times. The chain uses TRBV19 and TRBJ2-7, with a tentative D call TRBD1 (6 bases). The V end was cut by 3 bases, the J end by 0 bases, with 9 bases between. The CDR3 spans 14 residues. Germline V gene data show CDR1 as LNHDA and CDR2 as SQIVND (reference sequence). The CDR3 nucleotides are TGTGCCAGTAGTATTACAGGGAGCTCCTACGAGCAGTACTTC. Protein product: CASSITGSSYEQYF.

This rearrangement joins TRBV3-1 to TRBJ2-3; D possibly matches TRBD1 or TRBD2 (6 bases each). Germline V gives CDR1 LGHDT, CDR2 YNNKEL (reference sequence). V dropped 2 bases and J dropped 4 bases, with 22 bases sitting between them. The CDR3 is 18 residues long. This CDR3 reads CASSQRTRGGTTPDTQYF. The CDR3 bases are TGTGCCAGCAGCCAAAGGACCCGCGGCGGGACAACCCCAGATACGCAGTATTTT.

This clonotype turned up a few times. The rearrangement links TRBV28 to TRBJ2-1; 8 bases map to TRBD2. Germline V gene data show CDR1 as MDHEN and CDR2 as SYDVKM. Losses at the gene ends were 11 bases for V and 0 bases for J; bases not matched to a gene: 9. The CDR3 length is 15 residues. The CDR3 DNA is TGTGCCTGTCGCGGGGGGCGGGGCTCCTACAATGAGCAGTTCTTC. It yields the protein CACRGGRGSYNEQFF.

The J gene is TRBJ2-5, the V gene TRBV12-5; D remains unclear. Between the trimmed V and J ends, which lost 4 bases and 5 bases, there was a span of 11 bases. Per the germline V gene, CDR1 is LGHNT and CDR2 is FRNRAP. This CDR3 comprises 13 residues. The CDR3 DNA reads TGTGCTAGTGGTTGGGGTCTTCTGGAGACCCAGTACTTC. Encoded protein: CASGWGLLETQYF. The variable domain in full, completed from reference TRBV12-5 and TRBJ2-5, reads DARVTQTPRHKVTEMGQEVTMRCQPILGHNTVFWYRQTMMQGLELLAYFRNRAPLDDSGMPKDRFSAEMPDATLATLKIQPSEPRDSAVYFCASGWGLLETQYFGPGTRLLVL.

This clonotype was detected a few times. The gene calls are TRBV2 and TRBJ2-7; 9 nucleotides align to TRBD2. Losses at the gene ends were 2 bases for V and 4 bases for J; bases not matched to a gene: 6. There are 15 residues in the CDR3. CDR1 SNHLY and CDR2 FYNNEI come from the germline V gene. CDR3 loop: CASSEKAGGWYEQYF. CDR3 DNA sequence: TGTGCCAGCAGTGAAAAAGCGGGAGGCTGGTACGAGCAGTACTTC.

The V call is TRBV20-1, the J call TRBJ2-7, with TRBD2 identical over 13 bases. This CDR3 spans 14 amino acids. The trim removed 6 bases at V and 6 bases at J, leaving 8 bases unmatched. Germline V gene lookup returns CDR1 DFQATT and CDR2 SNEGSKA (reference sequence). This CDR3 reads CSAPQLAGGPEQYF. The CDR3 DNA reads TGCAGTGCCCCCCAACTAGCGGGAGGGCCCGAGCAGTACTTC.

Only a few counts were recorded for this clonotype. The chain combines TRBV4-3 with TRBJ2-5, with D perhaps given as TRBD1 or TRBD2 (5 bases each). The CDR3 is made up of 13 amino acids. V gave up 4 bases and J gave up 3 bases, with 9 bases separating them. Looked up from germline, CDR1 is LGHNA and CDR2 is YSLEER. The CDR3 bases are TGCGCCAGCAGCCGGGACGTCGAAGAGACCCAGTACTTC. It specifies CASSRDVEETQYF.

The chain links TRBV7-2 to TRBJ2-7; 7 bases match TRBD2. CDR3 size: 15 residues. Germline trimming cut 5 bases from V and 0 bases from J; bases unmatched to any gene: 7. The V gene's germline CDR1 is SGHTA and CDR2 FQGNSA. The CDR3 bases are TGTGCCAGCAGCCACACTAGCGCCCCCTCCTACGAGCAGTACTTC. It translates to CASSHTSAPSYEQYF.

This clonotype has only a few counts. The gene calls are TRBV7-9 and TRBJ2-3, with D maybe TRBD2 (5 bases). The CDR3 loop spans 17 amino acids. Trimming cost V 0 bases and J 0 bases, with 13 bases left between them. The germline gives CDR1 SEHNR, CDR2 FQNEAQ (reference sequence). CDR3 coding DNA: TGTGCCAGCAGCTTAGCCCCGGAGGACCCTAGCACAGATACGCAGTATTTT. It is translated as CASSLAPEDPSTDTQYF.

This clonotype showed up just a few times. The chain couples TRBV20-1 to TRBJ1-5; D possibly corresponds to TRBD1 (5 bases). CDR3 length: 12 residues. The ends were cut back, 6 bases at V and 3 bases at J, with 9 bases in the middle. CDR1 and CDR2 (germline): DFQATT, SNEGSKA (reference sequence). As DNA, the CDR3 is TGCAGTGCCGGACAATCCAATCAGCCCCAGCATTTT. It is translated as CSAGQSNQPQHF.

This clonotype came up a few times. This sequence joins TRBV6-1 and TRBJ2-2; D may be TRBD2 (6 bases). This CDR3 is 17 amino acids long. The germline V gene encodes CDR1 MNHNS and CDR2 SASEGT. V was cut by 5 bases and J by 3 bases, with 19 bases left in between. Here the CDR3 reads CASSQGGLVGDTGELFF. The CDR3 nucleotides read TGTGCCAGCAGTCAGGGAGGACTGGTCGGGGACACCGGGGAGCTGTTTTTT.